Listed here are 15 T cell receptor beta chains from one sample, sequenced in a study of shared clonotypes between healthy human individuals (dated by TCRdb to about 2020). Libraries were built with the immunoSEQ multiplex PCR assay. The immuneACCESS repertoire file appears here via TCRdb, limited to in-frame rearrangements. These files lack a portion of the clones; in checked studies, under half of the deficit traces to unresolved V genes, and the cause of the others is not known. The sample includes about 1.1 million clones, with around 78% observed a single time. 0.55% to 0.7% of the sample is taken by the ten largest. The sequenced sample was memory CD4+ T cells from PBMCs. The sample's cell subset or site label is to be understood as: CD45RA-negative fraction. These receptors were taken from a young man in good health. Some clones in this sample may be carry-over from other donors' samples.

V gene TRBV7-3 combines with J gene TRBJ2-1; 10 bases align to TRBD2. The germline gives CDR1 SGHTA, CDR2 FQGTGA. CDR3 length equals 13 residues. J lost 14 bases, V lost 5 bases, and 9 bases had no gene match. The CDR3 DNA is TGTGCCAGCAGCCAGACCTCTAGCGGGAGTAAGTTCTTC. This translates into CASSQTSSGSKFF.

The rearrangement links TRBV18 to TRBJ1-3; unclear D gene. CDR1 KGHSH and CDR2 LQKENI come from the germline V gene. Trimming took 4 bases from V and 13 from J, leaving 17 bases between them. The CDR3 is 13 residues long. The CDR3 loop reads CASSRDTFTEIYF. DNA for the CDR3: TGTGCCAGCTCACGGGATACCTTCACGGAAATATATTTT. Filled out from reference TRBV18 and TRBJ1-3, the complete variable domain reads NAGVMQNPRHLVRRRGQEARLRCSPMKGHSHVYWYRQLPEEGLKFMVYLQKENIIDESGMPKERFSAEFPKEGPSILRIQQVVRGDSAAYFCASSRDTFTEIYFGEGSWLTVV.

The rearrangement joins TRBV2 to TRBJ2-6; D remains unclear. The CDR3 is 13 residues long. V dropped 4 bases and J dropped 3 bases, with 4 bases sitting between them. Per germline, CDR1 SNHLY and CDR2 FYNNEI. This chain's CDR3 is CASSGLGANVLTF. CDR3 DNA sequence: TGTGCCAGCAGTGGCCTTGGGGCCAACGTCCTGACTTTC.

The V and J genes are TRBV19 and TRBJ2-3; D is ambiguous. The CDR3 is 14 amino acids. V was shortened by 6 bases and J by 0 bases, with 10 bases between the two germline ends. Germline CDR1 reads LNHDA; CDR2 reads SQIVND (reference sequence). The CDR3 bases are TGTGCCAGTAGCGGCAGACTTAGCACAGATACGCAGTATTTT. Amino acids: CASSGRLSTDTQYF.

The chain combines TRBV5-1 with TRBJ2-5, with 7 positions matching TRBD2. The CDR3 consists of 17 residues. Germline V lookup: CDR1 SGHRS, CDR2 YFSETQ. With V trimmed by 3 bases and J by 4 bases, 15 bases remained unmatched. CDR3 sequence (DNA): TGCGCCAGCAGCTCCACCACTAGCGTCAACCTGGTAGAGACCCAGTACTTC. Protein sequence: CASSSTTSVNLVETQYF.

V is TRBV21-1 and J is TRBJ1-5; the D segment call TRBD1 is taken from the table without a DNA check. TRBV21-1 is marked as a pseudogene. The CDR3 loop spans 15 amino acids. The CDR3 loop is CASSNNRVSNQPQHF. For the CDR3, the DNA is TGTGCCAGCAGCAACAACAGGGTTAGCAATCAGCCCCAGCATTTT.

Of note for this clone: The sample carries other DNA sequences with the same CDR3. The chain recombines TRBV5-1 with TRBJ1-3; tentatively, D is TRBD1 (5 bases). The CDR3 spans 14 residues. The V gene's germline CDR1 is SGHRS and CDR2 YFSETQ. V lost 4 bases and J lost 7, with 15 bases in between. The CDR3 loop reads CASSPGTAGNTIYF. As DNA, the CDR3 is TGCGCCAGCAGCCCTGGGACGGCGGGGAACACCATATATTTT.

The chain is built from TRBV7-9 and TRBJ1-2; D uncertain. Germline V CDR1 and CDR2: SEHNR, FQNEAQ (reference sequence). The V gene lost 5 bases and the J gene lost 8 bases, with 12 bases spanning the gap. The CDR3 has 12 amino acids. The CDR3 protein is CASSRALGGYTF. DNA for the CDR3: TGTGCCAGCAGCCGTGCACTGGGAGGCTACACCTTC.

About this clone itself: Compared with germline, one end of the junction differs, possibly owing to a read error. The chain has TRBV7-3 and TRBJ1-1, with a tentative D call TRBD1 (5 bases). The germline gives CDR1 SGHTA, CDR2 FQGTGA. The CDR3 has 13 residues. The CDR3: CASSPQFGGEKIF. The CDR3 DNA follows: TGTGCCAGCAGCCCTCAATTCGGAGGGGAAAAAATCTTT. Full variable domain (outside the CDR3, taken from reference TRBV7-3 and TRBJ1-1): GAGVSQTPSNKVTEKGKYVELRCDPISGHTALYWYRQSLGQGPEFLIYFQGTGAADDSGLPNDRFFAVRPEGSVSTLKIQRTERGDSAVYLCASSPQFGGEKIFGQGTRLTVV.

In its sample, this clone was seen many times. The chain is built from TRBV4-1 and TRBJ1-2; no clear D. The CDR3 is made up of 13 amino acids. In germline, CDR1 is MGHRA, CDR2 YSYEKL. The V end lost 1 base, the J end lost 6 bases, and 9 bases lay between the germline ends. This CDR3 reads CASSQVNKHGYTF. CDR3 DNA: TGCGCCAGCAGCCAAGTTAACAAGCATGGCTACACCTTC.

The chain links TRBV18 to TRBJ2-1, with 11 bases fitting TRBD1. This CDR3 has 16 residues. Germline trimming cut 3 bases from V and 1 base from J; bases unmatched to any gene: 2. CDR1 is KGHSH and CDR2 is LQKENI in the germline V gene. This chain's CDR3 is CASSPGTGGSYNEQFF. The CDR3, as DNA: TGTGCCAGCTCACCTGGGACAGGGGGTTCCTACAATGAGCAGTTCTTC.

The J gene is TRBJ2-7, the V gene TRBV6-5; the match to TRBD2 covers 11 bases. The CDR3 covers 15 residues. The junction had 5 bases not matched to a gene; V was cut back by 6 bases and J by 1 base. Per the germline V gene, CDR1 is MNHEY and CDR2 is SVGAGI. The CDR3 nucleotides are TGTGCCAGCAGGTCCGTAGCGGGAGGGTCCTACGAGCAGTACTTC. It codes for CASRSVAGGSYEQYF.

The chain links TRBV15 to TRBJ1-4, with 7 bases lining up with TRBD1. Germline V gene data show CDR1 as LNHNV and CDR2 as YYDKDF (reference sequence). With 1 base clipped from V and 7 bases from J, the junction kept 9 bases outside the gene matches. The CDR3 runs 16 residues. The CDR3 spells CATSRGSGQTGEKLFF. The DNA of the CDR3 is TGTGCCACCAGCAGAGGCTCGGGACAGACGGGTGAAAAACTGTTTTTT.

CDR3 coding DNA: TGTGCCAGCTCACCACGCAACAGGTGGAACACTGAAGCTTTCTTT. This codes for CASSPRNRWNTEAFF. The chain is built from TRBV18 and TRBJ1-1, with D tentatively TRBD1 (5 bases). The ends were cut back, 1 base at V and 1 base at J, with 10 bases in the middle. CDR3 length: 15 residues. Germline CDR1 reads KGHSH; CDR2 reads LQKENI.

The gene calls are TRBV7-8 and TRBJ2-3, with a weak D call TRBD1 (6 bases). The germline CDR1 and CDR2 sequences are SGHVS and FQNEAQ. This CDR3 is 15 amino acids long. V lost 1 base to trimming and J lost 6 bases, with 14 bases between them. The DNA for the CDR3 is TGTGCCAGCAGCTTAGAGACAGGTTCTGGGGATACGCAGTATTTT. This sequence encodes CASSLETGSGDTQYF.